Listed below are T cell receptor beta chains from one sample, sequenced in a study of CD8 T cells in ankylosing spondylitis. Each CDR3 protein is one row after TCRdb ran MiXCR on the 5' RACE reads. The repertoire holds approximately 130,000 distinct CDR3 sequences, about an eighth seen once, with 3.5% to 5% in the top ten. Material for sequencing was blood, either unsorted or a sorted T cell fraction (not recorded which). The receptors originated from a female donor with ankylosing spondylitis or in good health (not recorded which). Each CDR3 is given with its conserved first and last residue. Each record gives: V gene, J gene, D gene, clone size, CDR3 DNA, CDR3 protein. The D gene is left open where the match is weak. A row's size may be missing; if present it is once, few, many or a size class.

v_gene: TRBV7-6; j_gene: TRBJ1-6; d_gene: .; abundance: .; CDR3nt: TGTGCCAGCAGCTTAGGCCGGGCCCTTAATTCACCCCTCCACTTT; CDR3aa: CASSLGRALNSPLHF
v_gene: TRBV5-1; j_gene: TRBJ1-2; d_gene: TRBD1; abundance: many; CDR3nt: TGCGCCAGCAGCTTGGCCGCGACAGGGGGCCGAGGCTACACCTTC; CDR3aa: CASSLAATGGRGYTF
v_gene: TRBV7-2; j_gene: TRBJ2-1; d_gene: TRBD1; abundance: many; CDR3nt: TGTGCCAGCAGCCCCGGGACAGGGACTTACAATGAGCAGTTCTTC; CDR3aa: CASSPGTGTYNEQFF
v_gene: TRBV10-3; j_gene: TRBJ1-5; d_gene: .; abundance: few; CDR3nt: TGTGCCGCAGCAGATAGCAATCAGCCCCAGCATTTT; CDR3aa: CAAADSNQPQHF
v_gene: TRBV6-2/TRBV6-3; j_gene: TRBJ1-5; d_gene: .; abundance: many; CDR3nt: TGTGCCAGCAGCGACATGGGGGCAGTCCATCAGCCCCAGCATTTT; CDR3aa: CASSDMGAVHQPQHF
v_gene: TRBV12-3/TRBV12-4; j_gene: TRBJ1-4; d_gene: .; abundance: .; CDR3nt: TGTGCCAGCAGTTTAACAGGAGGGAATAATGAAAAACTGTTTTTT; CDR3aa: CASSLTGGNNEKLFF
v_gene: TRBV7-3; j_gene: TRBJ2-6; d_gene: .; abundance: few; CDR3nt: TGTGCCAGCAGCTCCTGGGGTTCCTCTGGGGCCAACGTCCTGACTTTC; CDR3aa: CASSSWGSSGANVLTF
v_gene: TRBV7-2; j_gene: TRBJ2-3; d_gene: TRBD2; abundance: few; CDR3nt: TGTGCCAGCAGCTTAGTGCTAGCGGGCACAGATACGCAGTATTTT; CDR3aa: CASSLVLAGTDTQYF
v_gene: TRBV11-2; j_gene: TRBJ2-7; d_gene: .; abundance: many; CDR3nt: TGTGCCAGCACCCTTGGACCGCTCTCCTACGAGCAGTACTTC; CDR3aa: CASTLGPLSYEQYF
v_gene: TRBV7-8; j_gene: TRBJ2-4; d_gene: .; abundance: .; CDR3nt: TGTGCCAGCAGCTTAGTTGCGGGCCGGAACATTCAGTACTTC; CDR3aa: CASSLVAGRNIQYF
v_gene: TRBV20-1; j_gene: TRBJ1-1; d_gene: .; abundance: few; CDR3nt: TGCAGTGCTACCCGGACAGCTGGGAACACTGAAGCTTTCTTT; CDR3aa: CSATRTAGNTEAFF
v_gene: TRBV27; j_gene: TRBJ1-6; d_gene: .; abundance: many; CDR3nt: TGTGCCAGCCGCAACCTTCTCCTAACCTATAATTCACCCCTCCACTTT; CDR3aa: CASRNLLLTYNSPLHF
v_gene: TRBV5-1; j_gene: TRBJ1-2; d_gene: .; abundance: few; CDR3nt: TGCGCCAGCAGCTTGGCGGTGGGGGCCCCCTCCTCTGGCTACACCTTC; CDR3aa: CASSLAVGAPSSGYTF
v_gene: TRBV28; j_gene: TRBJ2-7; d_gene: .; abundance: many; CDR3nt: TGTGCCAGCAGTCCAAGAGGCAGGTCCTACGAGCAGTACTTC; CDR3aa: CASSPRGRSYEQYF
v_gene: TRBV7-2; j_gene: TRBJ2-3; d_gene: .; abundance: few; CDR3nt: TGTGCCAGCAGCGGAGTGGGGGGGCTGAACACAGATACGCAGTATTTT; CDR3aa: CASSGVGGLNTDTQYF
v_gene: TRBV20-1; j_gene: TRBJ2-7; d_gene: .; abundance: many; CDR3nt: TGCAGTGCTAGGGGGGACGGCGTCTACGAGCAGTACTTC; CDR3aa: CSARGDGVYEQYF
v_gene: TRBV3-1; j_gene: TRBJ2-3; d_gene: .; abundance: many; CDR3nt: TGTGCCAGCAGCCAAGAAGAAAACACGCAGTATTTT; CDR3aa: CASSQEENTQYF
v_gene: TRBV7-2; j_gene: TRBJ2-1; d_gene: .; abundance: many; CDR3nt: TGTGCCAGCAGCTTAGGCGGCGGGTTTGAGCAGTTCTTC; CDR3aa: CASSLGGGFEQFF
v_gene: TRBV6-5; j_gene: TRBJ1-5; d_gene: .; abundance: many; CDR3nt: TGTGCCAGCAGTTATTCGGGGATGGCTCAGCCCCAGCATTTT; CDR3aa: CASSYSGMAQPQHF
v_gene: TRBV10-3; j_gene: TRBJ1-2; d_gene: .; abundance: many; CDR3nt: TGTGCCATCAGTGAGGGGGATGTGATCTATGGCTACACCTTC; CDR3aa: CAISEGDVIYGYTF
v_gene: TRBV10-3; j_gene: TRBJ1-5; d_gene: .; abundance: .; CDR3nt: TGTGCCATCAGTGAGTCCGACTGGCTTCGCGGGGATAGCAATCAGCCCCAGCATTTT; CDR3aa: CAISESDWLRGDSNQPQHF
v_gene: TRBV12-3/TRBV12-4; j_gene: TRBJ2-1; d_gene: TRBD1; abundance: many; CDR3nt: TGTGCCAGCAGTTTCCCCAGCCGGGACAGGACCTACAATGAGCAGTTCTTC; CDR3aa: CASSFPSRDRTYNEQFF
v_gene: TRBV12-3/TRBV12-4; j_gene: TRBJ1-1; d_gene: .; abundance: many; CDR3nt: TGTGCCAGCACCTTAGGGTACACTGAAGCTTTCTTT; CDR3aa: CASTLGYTEAFF